Below are 27 T cell receptor beta chains sequenced from a single sample in a study of blood T cell repertoires in COVID-19. Profiling relied on immunoSEQ multiplex PCR, and the TCRdb table lists in-frame clones only, not all of them. The table has hundreds of thousands of clones, about 85% seen once. The specimen was PBMCs or T cells enriched from blood (not recorded which). The source of these receptors is a woman under 30 with acute COVID-19.

J is TRBJ1-4 and V is TRBV3-1 (or the pseudogene TRBV3-2), with D tentatively TRBD1 (6 bases). The V gene's germline CDR1 is LGHDT and CDR2 YNNKEL (reference sequence). V dropped 5 bases and J dropped 6 bases, with 10 bases sitting between them. The CDR3 spans 13 residues. As DNA, the CDR3 is TGTGCCAGCAGCACCGGGACACATGAAAAACTGTTTTTT. The encoded protein is CASSTGTHEKLFF.

This clone was counted a single time. CDR3 in amino acids: CDCPGQPYEQYF. The CDR3 coding sequence is TGTGATTGCCCAGGACAACCTTACGAGCAGTACTTC. This chain uses TRBV19 with TRBJ2-7; the D gene is possibly TRBD1 (5 bases). Germline V CDR1 and CDR2: LNHDA, SQIVND (reference sequence). The CDR3 consists of 12 residues. Complete variable domain (other parts from reference TRBV19 and TRBJ2-7): DGGITQSPKYLFRKEGQNVTLSCEQNLNHDAMYWYRQDPGQGLRLIYYSQIVNDFQKGDIAEGYSVSREKKESFPLTVTSAQKNPTAFYLCDCPGQPYEQYFGPGTRLTVT.

V usage is TRBV5-4 and J usage is TRBJ1-6, with 9 bases matching TRBD1. The V gene end was trimmed by 5 bases and the J gene end by 10 bases; junction bases not matched to a gene: 7. In germline, CDR1 is SGHNT, CDR2 YYREEE (reference sequence). This CDR3 has 14 amino acids. The CDR3 DNA reads as TGTGCCAGCAGACTAGGACAGGGGTTCTCACCCCTCCACTTT. Its translation: CASRLGQGFSPLHF.

The chain links TRBV7-2 to TRBJ1-1; no definite D call. Germline CDR1 is SGHTA and CDR2 is FQGNSA. This CDR3 region has 15 residues. V was cut by 7 bases and J by 4 bases, with 19 bases left in between. Written as DNA, the CDR3 is TGTGCCAGCACCCAGCCGGGGAAGGGATCCACTGAAGCTTTCTTT. It translates to CASTQPGKGSTEAFF.

V is TRBV24-1 and J is TRBJ2-5; 9 bases fit TRBD1. Trimming cost V 4 bases and J 1 base; bases outside gene matches: 9. The CDR3 has 17 amino acids. Germline lookup yields CDR1 KGHDR and CDR2 SFDVKD. The CDR3 protein is CATSDPQGADGQETQYF. Written as DNA, the CDR3 is TGTGCCACCAGTGACCCACAGGGGGCGGATGGCCAAGAGACCCAGTACTTC.

The chain has TRBV19 and TRBJ1-5, with D hard to call. With 4 bases removed from V and 3 bases from J, the gap between germline ends came to 7 bases. This CDR3 comprises 13 residues. CDR1 and CDR2 (germline): LNHDA, SQIVND (reference sequence). CDR3 in DNA: TGTGCCAGTAGTAGCGGGGTCAATCAGCCCCAGCATTTT. It specifies CASSSGVNQPQHF.

This clone was observed a handful of times. CDR3 DNA: TGTGCCAGCTCACCGTTGGGACAGGTCGGGGAAAAACTGTTTTTT. It specifies CASSPLGQVGEKLFF. The V and J genes are TRBV18 and TRBJ1-4; TRBD1 matches at 8 bases. Germline values: CDR1 KGHSH, CDR2 LQKENI. The CDR3 is 15 residues long. The junction had 8 bases not matched to a gene; V was cut back by 3 bases and J by 8 bases. The full variable domain, in which reference TRBV18 and TRBJ1-4 provide the parts outside the CDR3, is NAGVMQNPRHLVRRRGQEARLRCSPMKGHSHVYWYRQLPEEGLKFMVYLQKENIIDESGMPKERFSAEFPKEGPSILRIQQVVRGDSAAYFCASSPLGQVGEKLFFGSGTQLSVL.

J is TRBJ1-1 and V is TRBV28; 9 bases fit TRBD1. V gave up 6 bases and J gave up 1 base; unmatched junction bases: 6. CDR3 length: 15 amino acids. The germline CDR1 and CDR2 sequences are MDHEN and SYDVKM. CDR3 protein: CASSYRGRGNTEAFF. In DNA form, the CDR3 reads TGTGCCAGCAGCTACAGGGGGCGGGGGAACACTGAAGCTTTCTTT.

This chain connects TRBV28 to TRBJ1-6, with TRBD1 identical over 9 bases. V shed 6 bases and J 8 bases; nucleotides not matched to a gene: 8. Germline lookup yields CDR1 MDHEN and CDR2 SYDVKM. The CDR3 consists of 15 residues. CDR3 amino acids: CASRLRTGADSPLHF. As DNA, the CDR3 is TGTGCCAGCAGATTAAGGACAGGGGCGGATTCACCCCTCCACTTT.

Notes on this clone: The same CDR3 also results from other DNA sequences found in this sample. The rearrangement links TRBV5-4 to TRBJ2-7; D gene ambiguous. Germline V gives CDR1 SGHNT, CDR2 YYREEE (reference sequence). The CDR3 contains 13 residues. Trimming removed 4 bases at V and 2 bases at J, with 10 bases between. The CDR3 loop is CASSPGLTYEQYF. The DNA for the CDR3 is TGTGCCAGCAGCCCCGGTCTTACCTACGAGCAGTACTTC.

This chain uses TRBV5-1 with TRBJ2-5, with a possible D match to TRBD1 (6 bases). Germline V gene sequence: CDR1 SGHRS, CDR2 YFSETQ. This CDR3 spans 13 amino acids. Trimming removed 2 bases at V and 3 bases at J, with 8 bases between. CDR3 DNA: TGCGCCAGCAGCTTCGCAGGGGAAGAGACCCAGTACTTC. Protein sequence: CASSFAGEETQYF. The full variable domain, with the rest looked up from reference TRBV5-1 and TRBJ2-5, is KAGVTQTPRYLIKTRGQQVTLSCSPISGHRSVSWYQQTPGQGLQFLFEYFSETQRNKGNFPGRFSGRQFSNSRSEMNVSTLELGDSALYLCASSFAGEETQYFGPGTRLLVL.

The rearrangement links TRBV7-9 to TRBJ2-7; 7 nucleotides line up with TRBD1. The V gene's germline CDR1 is SEHNR and CDR2 FQNEAQ (reference sequence). The CDR3 runs to 14 residues. Trimming removed 5 bases from V and 4 bases from J; junction bases left unmatched: 8. The DNA for the CDR3 is TGTGCCAGCAGCAAAACAGGGACAGCTTACGAGCAGTACTTC. It yields the protein CASSKTGTAYEQYF.

This chain links TRBV12-3 or TRBV12-4 with TRBJ1-1; D ambiguous. Trimming took off 0 bases at V and 7 bases at J, with 6 bases between the two ends. This CDR3 has 12 amino acids. CDR3 sequence: CASSLAQIEAFF. DNA for the CDR3: TGTGCCAGCAGTTTAGCGCAGATTGAAGCTTTCTTT.

The genes are TRBV7-6 and TRBJ1-3; 9 bases agree with TRBD1. The CDR3 is 16 amino acids. Germline CDR1 and CDR2: SGHVS and FNYEAQ. The V segment lost 1 base and the J segment 0 bases; nucleotides outside the gene matches: 1. The CDR3 loop reads CASSLGDRDSGNTIYF. The CDR3 nucleotides are TGTGCCAGCAGCTTAGGGGACAGGGACTCTGGAAACACCATATATTTT.

The chain is built from TRBV10-3 and TRBJ1-1; D ambiguous. Germline V gives CDR1 ENHRY, CDR2 SYGVKD. This CDR3 contains 15 residues. The V end lost 0 bases, the J end lost 1 base, and 9 bases lay between the germline ends. This CDR3 is CAISESDGGNTEAFF. CDR3 in DNA: TGTGCCATCAGTGAGTCAGATGGAGGGAACACTGAAGCTTTCTTT.

The chain couples TRBV4-1 to TRBJ2-7; 12 nucleotides align to TRBD2. The CDR3 spans 18 residues. The V segment lost 1 base and the J segment 6 bases; nucleotides outside the gene matches: 13. Germline CDR1 and CDR2: MGHRA and YSYEKL. Here the CDR3 DNA reads TGCGCCAGCAGCCAAGCTTCTAGCGGGAGGGCCCGTAGGGTCGAGCAGTACTTC. This translates into CASSQASSGRARRVEQYF.

The V gene is TRBV2, the J gene TRBJ2-5, with 10 bases that match TRBD1. J was trimmed by 4 bases and V by 6 bases; bases with no gene match: 5. The CDR3 has 14 amino acids. The germline V gene has CDR1 SNHLY and CDR2 FYNNEI. CDR3 residues: CASSGDRGRETQYF. CDR3 bases: TGTGCCAGCAGCGGCGACAGGGGGCGAGAGACCCAGTACTTC.

The chain uses TRBV27 and TRBJ2-7; 8 bases are shared with TRBD2. J gave up 0 bases and V 5 bases, and 12 bases lay outside the gene matches. Germline V gene lookup returns CDR1 MNHEY and CDR2 SMNVEV (reference sequence). CDR3 size: 17 residues. The CDR3 region is CASSILAGTGSSYEQYF. DNA for the CDR3: TGTGCCAGCAGTATATTAGCGGGAACAGGGAGCTCCTACGAGCAGTACTTC.

J is TRBJ2-1 and V is TRBV2; perhaps TRBD2 as D (7 bases). The CDR3 extends over 16 amino acids. Germline V gene sequence: CDR1 SNHLY, CDR2 FYNNEI. Trimming took off 3 bases at V and 4 bases at J, with 16 bases between the two ends. The chain's CDR3 is CASSDTEGGGYNEQFF. CDR3 bases: TGTGCCAGCAGTGATACTGAAGGGGGGGGATACAATGAGCAGTTCTTC.

V and J are TRBV4-3 and TRBJ1-3, with no clear D. This CDR3 is 16 amino acids long. The V end was cut by 0 bases, the J end by 0 bases, with 9 bases between. Germline CDR1 is LGHNA and CDR2 is YSLEER. The CDR3 is CASSQDFRNSGNTIYF. CDR3 nucleotides: TGCGCCAGCAGCCAAGATTTCAGAAACTCTGGAAACACCATATATTTT.

The V gene is TRBV9, the J gene TRBJ2-1; 7 bases align to TRBD2. The germline V gene encodes CDR1 SGDLS and CDR2 YYNGEE. The CDR3 extends over 14 amino acids. V lost 0 bases, J lost 9 bases, and 6 bases stayed unmatched. The CDR3 reads CASSVGWERGEQFF. CDR3 DNA sequence: TGTGCCAGCAGCGTAGGGTGGGAGCGGGGTGAGCAGTTCTTC. The full variable domain, rest sourced from reference TRBV9 and TRBJ2-1, is DSGVTQTPKHLITATGQRVTLRCSPRSGDLSVYWYQQSLDQGLQFLIQYYNGEERAKGNILERFSAQQFPDLHSELNLSSLELGDSALYFCASSVGWERGEQFFGPGTRLTVL.

V usage is TRBV7-9 and J usage is TRBJ2-7, with TRBD2 matching 10 bases. The CDR3 runs to 17 residues. The ends lost 7 bases at V and 2 bases at J; junction bases unmatched: 14. The germline CDR1 and CDR2 sequences are SEHNR and FQNEAQ (reference sequence). As DNA, the CDR3 is TGTGCCAGCATCCCAGTGGGTCTAGCGGGAGAAACCTACGAGCAGTACTTC. This translates into CASIPVGLAGETYEQYF.

V and J are TRBV7-9 and TRBJ1-2; unclear D gene. Trimming left V 3 bases short and J 3 bases short, with 8 bases between. The CDR3 runs to 13 residues. Germline V gene data show CDR1 as SEHNR and CDR2 as FQNEAQ (reference sequence). This chain's CDR3 is CASSFEVDYGYTF. Here the CDR3 DNA reads TGTGCCAGCAGCTTTGAGGTAGACTATGGCTACACCTTC.

This clone was detected only once. This rearrangement joins TRBV11-2 to TRBJ2-3; a possible D gene is TRBD1 (5 bases). V lost 4 bases and J 2 bases, leaving 19 bases between the germline ends. Per germline, CDR1 SGHAT and CDR2 FQNNGV. The CDR3 extends over 17 amino acids. CDR3 region: CASSSSGASEFTDTQYF. The CDR3 coding sequence is TGTGCCAGCAGCTCGTCTGGGGCGTCAGAATTCACAGATACGCAGTATTTT. Together with reference TRBV11-2 and TRBJ2-3, the CDR3 gives the full variable domain: EAGVAQSPRYKIIEKRQSVAFWCNPISGHATLYWYQQILGQGPKLLIQFQNNGVVDDSQLPKDRFSAERLKGVDSTLKIQPAKLEDSAVYLCASSSSGASEFTDTQYFGPGTRLTVL.

The CDR3 loop reads CATFPGLGTDTQYF. CDR3 coding DNA: TGCGCCACCTTCCCGGGACTAGGCACAGATACGCAGTATTTT. J is TRBJ2-3 and V is TRBV10-2, with 8 bases fitting TRBD2. Germline CDR1 is WSHSY and CDR2 is SAAADI. V trimming: 10 bases; J trimming: 1 base; junction bases outside the gene matches: 7. The CDR3 covers 14 residues.

This rearrangement joins TRBV27 to TRBJ2-7; 7 nucleotides match TRBD1. Germline CDR1 is MNHEY and CDR2 is SMNVEV (reference sequence). The V gene end was trimmed by 5 bases and the J gene end by 2 bases; junction bases not matched to a gene: 3. The CDR3 is made up of 13 amino acids. CDR3 protein: CASSPGGPYEQYF. In DNA, the CDR3 is TGTGCCAGCAGTCCAGGGGGACCCTACGAGCAGTACTTC.

This chain connects TRBV4-2 to TRBJ2-5; 11 bases are shared with TRBD2. The germline CDR1 and CDR2 sequences are LGHNA and YNFKEQ. The CDR3 has 21 residues. V was pared by 4 bases and J by 4 bases, with 23 bases of the junction left unmatched. DNA for the CDR3: TGTGCCAGCAGCCTAAGGATTAGGTCGGGACTAGCGGAAACGAGGGGAGAGACCCAGTACTTC. Translation gives CASSLRIRSGLAETRGETQYF.